Listed here is a single T cell receptor beta chain. Its antigen remains unidentified. Clones were read by immunoSEQ multiplex PCR, and TCRdb kept only the in-frame ones, dropping some. Altogether under 30,000 clones are present, around 83% being singletons, with the ten largest covering about 0.45%. Deletions cut 6 bases from V and 0 bases from J, with 19 bases between. In germline, CDR1 is SNHLY, CDR2 FYNNEI. The CDR3 totals 17 residues. The record originates from a study of PD-1 blockade in classical Hodgkin lymphoma. Findings and caveats of the study: The study reported lower baseline TCR diversity in newly diagnosed patients than in healthy donors.

Time point noted: cycle 4 day 1 (C4D1), after five to seven weeks of nivolumab. Relapses following autologous stem cell transplantation were seen in all patients, with brentuximab vedotin exposure varying. Purification of CD4+ T cells from thawed PBMCs was performed via magnetic negative selection. Sequencing was performed on CD4+ T cells from blood, taken before the fourth cycle of nivolumab. J is TRBJ2-3 and V is TRBV2; tentatively, D is TRBD1 or TRBD2 (6 bases each). This TCR was sampled from a human donor with classical Hodgkin lymphoma. This chain's CDR3 is CASRGGRQTESTDTQYF. CDR3 DNA sequence: TGTGCCAGCAGGGGGGGCAGACAGACAGAAAGCACAGATACGCAGTATTTT.